This T cell receptor (beta chain) was sequenced during a study of cytomegalovirus exposure and HLA in healthy donors. For this clone: Its target is unknown.

Study-level findings and limits: Cytomegalovirus status was reportedly diagnosed by the classifier with high sensitivity and specificity.

J gave up 3 bases and V 4 bases, and 10 bases lay outside the gene matches. The CDR3 covers 18 residues. Germline V gene sequence: CDR1 GTSNPN, CDR2 SVGIG (reference sequence). Clones were read by immunoSEQ multiplex PCR, and TCRdb kept only the in-frame ones, dropping some. The table has 250,000 to 300,000 clones, around 91% seen once; the top ten hold 0.37%. The sample was PBMCs. The chain recombines TRBV30 with TRBJ2-2, with TRBD2 matching 14 bases. The clonotype originates from a woman between 18 and 29 years old in good health and CMV-seronegative. The CDR3 is CAWKERLAGGQYTGELFF. The CDR3 coding sequence is TGTGCCTGGAAGGAAAGACTAGCGGGGGGGCAATACACCGGGGAGCTGTTTTTT. The whole variable domain, filled in from reference TRBV30 and TRBJ2-2, reads SQTIHQWPATLVQPVGSPLSLECTVEGTSNPNLYWYRQAAGRGLQLLFYSVGIGQISSEVPQNLSASRPQDRQFILSSKKLLLSDSGFYLCAWKERLAGGQYTGELFFGEGSRLTVL.